The 24 T cell receptor beta chains below were found in one sample sequenced in a study of blood T cell repertoires in COVID-19. This table comes from immunoSEQ multiplex PCR, and its TCRdb copy is limited to in-frame clones, with some not included. The table has 95,000 to 150,000 clones, 85% seen once; the top ten hold roughly 3%. Sequences were obtained from peripheral blood. The receptors derive from a woman aged 80 or over with COVID-19, enrolled during active disease.

The chain uses TRBV6-6 and TRBJ2-7; no reliable D call. Germline CDR1 is MNHNY and CDR2 is SVGAGI (reference sequence). The CDR3 runs 17 residues. Trimming stripped 5 bases from V and 2 bases from J, with 22 bases between. CDR3 region: CASSHSPGRLIPYEQYF. In nucleotides, the CDR3 is TGTGCCAGCAGTCATTCTCCCGGCAGACTCATTCCCTACGAGCAGTACTTC.

This chain links TRBV5-1 with TRBJ2-3; TRBD2 aligns across 8 bases. V was pared by 4 bases and J by 0 bases, with 4 bases of the junction left unmatched. This CDR3 comprises 15 residues. The germline CDR1 and CDR2 sequences are SGHRS and YFSETQ. The CDR3, as DNA: TGCGCCAGCAGCCTTAGCGGGACCAGCACAGATACGCAGTATTTT. Residues: CASSLSGTSTDTQYF.

The V gene is TRBV5-1, the J gene TRBJ2-1; a possible D gene is TRBD1 (6 bases). Germline CDR1 is SGHRS and CDR2 is YFSETQ. The length of the CDR3 is 15 residues. The V end lost 6 bases, the J end lost 0 bases, and 13 bases lay between the germline ends. The CDR3 DNA follows: TGCGCCAGCAACCTTCAGGGGAGCTCCTACAATGAGCAGTTCTTC. Protein product: CASNLQGSSYNEQFF.

This sequence joins TRBV2 and TRBJ2-2, with D maybe TRBD2 (5 bases). Germline values: CDR1 SNHLY, CDR2 FYNNEI. V gave up 7 bases and J gave up 0 bases, with 12 bases separating them. CDR3 size: 15 residues. The CDR3: CASNRRTANTGELFF. For the CDR3, the DNA is TGTGCCAGCAACCGGAGGACCGCGAACACCGGGGAGCTGTTTTTT.

CDR3 in amino acids: CASSAGVTGYTF. CDR3 bases: TGTGCCAGCAGTGCAGGGGTTACGGGCTACACCTTC. This chain connects TRBV27 to TRBJ1-2, with a weak D call TRBD1 (6 bases). The CDR3 totals 12 residues. Per the germline V gene, CDR1 is MNHEY and CDR2 is SMNVEV (reference sequence). V gave up 5 bases and J gave up 8 bases, with 12 bases separating them.

V is TRBV4-3 and J is TRBJ1-5, with D unresolved. Trimming removed 0 bases from V and 4 bases from J, with 10 bases in between. This CDR3 has 15 residues. Germline V gene sequence: CDR1 LGHNA, CDR2 YSLEER. The DNA for the CDR3 is TGCGCCAGCAGCCAAGATTATCAGAATAATCAGCCCCAGCATTTT. Translating gives CASSQDYQNNQPQHF.

The chain is built from TRBV6-5 and TRBJ1-2, with TRBD1 matching 11 bases. After removal of 10 bases from V and 3 bases from J, the junction contained 10 bases not matched to a gene. Germline V lookup: CDR1 MNHEY, CDR2 SVGAGI. The CDR3 runs 15 residues. The CDR3 spells CATARDRGLYYGYTF. The CDR3 DNA sequence: TGTGCCACGGCCCGGGACAGGGGGTTATACTATGGCTACACCTTC.

V gene TRBV7-8 combines with J gene TRBJ2-2, with 9 bases identical to TRBD1. V lost 5 bases, J lost 0 bases, and 13 bases stayed unmatched. The germline CDR1 and CDR2 sequences are SGHVS and FQNEAQ. This CDR3 is built from 19 residues. This CDR3 is CASSAGQGPLGANTGELFF. CDR3 DNA sequence: TGTGCCAGCAGCGCTGGACAGGGGCCGCTGGGGGCGAACACCGGGGAGCTGTTTTTT.

The chain combines TRBV19 with TRBJ2-2; 7 bases are a match to TRBD1. The CDR3 is 15 amino acids. The junction had 7 bases not matched to a gene; V was cut back by 5 bases and J by 4 bases. Germline assignment: CDR1 LNHDA and CDR2 SQIVND (reference sequence). The CDR3 reads CASSENRGVTGELFF. The CDR3 nucleotides read TGTGCCAGTAGTGAAAACAGGGGCGTCACCGGGGAGCTGTTTTTT.

The chain uses TRBV4-3 and TRBJ2-5; tentative D call: TRBD1 (6 bases). CDR1 is LGHNA, CDR2 YSLEER, per germline. This CDR3 has 13 residues. V lost 5 bases and J lost 5, with 12 bases in between. The CDR3 DNA reads TGCGCCAGCAGCTACAGGGTGGGGGAGACCCAGTACTTC. Residues: CASSYRVGETQYF.

This chain connects TRBV28 to TRBJ1-2; tentative D call: TRBD1 (5 bases). CDR1 MDHEN and CDR2 SYDVKM come from the germline V gene. CDR3 length: 11 amino acids. CDR3 sequence: CVAGSSYGYTF. The CDR3, as DNA: TGTGTAGCAGGGTCCTCCTATGGCTACACCTTC.

This clone has only one observation. This rearrangement joins TRBV4-2 to TRBJ1-3; 7 positions match TRBD1. Germline lookup yields CDR1 LGHNA and CDR2 YNFKEQ. This CDR3 comprises 16 residues. V was pared by 0 bases and J by 7 bases, with 9 bases of the junction left unmatched. CDR3 region: CASSQDPGAGGNTIYF. CDR3 coding DNA: TGTGCCAGCAGCCAAGACCCAGGGGCAGGGGGGAACACCATATATTTT.

The genes are TRBV2 and TRBJ1-5, with unresolved D. V shed 2 bases and J shed 2 bases, with 10 bases lying between them. Germline V gene lookup returns CDR1 SNHLY and CDR2 FYNNEI. The CDR3 totals 15 residues. The CDR3 is CASSEFPAGNQPQHF. The CDR3 nucleotides are TGTGCCAGCAGTGAATTCCCCGCAGGCAATCAGCCCCAGCATTTT.

The chain carries TRBV4-3 and TRBJ2-7; possibly TRBD2 for D (7 bases). CDR1 is LGHNA, CDR2 YSLEER, per germline. This CDR3 region has 16 residues. Trimming took off 3 bases at V and 4 bases at J, with 19 bases between the two ends. The CDR3 DNA sequence: TGCGCCAGCAGCCAGGCCGTTGGGGGGGGCCTTTACGAGCAGTACTTC. Translated, it gives CASSQAVGGGLYEQYF.

The rearrangement joins TRBV4-2 to TRBJ2-5; 13 bases match TRBD2. CDR1 and CDR2 (germline): LGHNA, YNFKEQ. The CDR3 is 19 residues long. V dropped 0 bases and J dropped 3; count of bases not matched to a gene: 10. CDR3: CASSQEYTSGRAGEETQYF. In nucleotides, the CDR3 is TGTGCCAGCAGCCAAGAGTACACTAGCGGGAGGGCCGGGGAAGAGACCCAGTACTTC.

The chain recombines TRBV6-2 or TRBV6-3 with TRBJ1-2; D is uncertain. Germline V CDR1 and CDR2: MNHEY, SVGEGT. The CDR3 is 12 amino acids. Trimming removed 5 bases at V and 1 base at J, with 5 bases between. This chain's CDR3 is CASSESNYGYTF. CDR3 in DNA: TGTGCCAGCAGTGAGAGTAACTATGGCTACACCTTC.

The rearrangement links TRBV7-2 to TRBJ2-4; 8 bases fit TRBD2. Germline trimming cut 1 base from V and 3 bases from J; bases unmatched to any gene: 5. Germline loops: CDR1 SGHTA, CDR2 FQGNSA. This CDR3 spans 16 amino acids. Written as DNA, the CDR3 is TGTGCCAGCAGCTTAGAACAGCGGGGGTACAAAAACATTCAGTACTTC. Its protein product is CASSLEQRGYKNIQYF.

The V gene is TRBV7-2, the J gene TRBJ2-4; 7 nucleotides line up with TRBD2. The CDR3 totals 16 residues. V lost 3 bases, J lost 0 bases, and 5 bases stayed unmatched. CDR1 and CDR2 (germline): SGHTA, FQGNSA. The CDR3 loop is CASSFERGLAKNIQYF. Written as DNA, the CDR3 is TGTGCCAGCAGCTTTGAGCGGGGTCTAGCCAAAAACATTCAGTACTTC.

The V call is TRBV5-4, the J call TRBJ2-1; 9 nucleotides align to TRBD1. The CDR3 totals 13 residues. The J segment lost 9 bases and the V segment lost 5 bases, leaving 6 bases of the junction unmatched. Germline-derived CDR1 and CDR2 are SGHNT and YYREEE (reference sequence). The CDR3, as DNA: TGTGCCAGCAGACAACAGGGGGCTAGTGAGCAGTTCTTC. Encoded protein: CASRQQGASEQFF.

V gene TRBV10-3 combines with J gene TRBJ2-3; 7 nucleotides align to TRBD1. This CDR3 is 14 amino acids long. CDR1 is ENHRY and CDR2 is SYGVKD in the germline V gene. V lost 10 bases, J lost 4 bases, and 11 bases stayed unmatched. The CDR3 nucleotides read TGTGCCACAGAAAGCCCAGGGGGAGCAGATACGCAGTATTTT. It translates to CATESPGGADTQYF.

This sequence joins TRBV5-1 and TRBJ2-3; 9 bases agree with TRBD2. The CDR3 spans 17 residues. Germline V lookup: CDR1 SGHRS, CDR2 YFSETQ. The V and J ends lost 2 bases and 4 bases, in that order; junction bases with no gene match: 11. The CDR3 protein is CASSFGAGGWRSDTQYF. The CDR3 DNA follows: TGCGCCAGCAGCTTCGGGGCGGGAGGGTGGCGGTCAGATACGCAGTATTTT. Full variable domain (remainder filled in from reference TRBV5-1 and TRBJ2-3): KAGVTQTPRYLIKTRGQQVTLSCSPISGHRSVSWYQQTPGQGLQFLFEYFSETQRNKGNFPGRFSGRQFSNSRSEMNVSTLELGDSALYLCASSFGAGGWRSDTQYFGPGTRLTVL.

This sequence joins TRBV6-5 and TRBJ2-7; D might be TRBD2 (6 bases). The CDR3 consists of 15 residues. The V end was cut by 0 bases, the J end by 3 bases, with 12 bases between. The germline CDR1 and CDR2 sequences are MNHEY and SVGAGI. As DNA, the CDR3 is TGTGCCAGCAGTTACTCGAGTACTAGCAACTACGAGCAGTACTTC. It specifies CASSYSSTSNYEQYF.

The genes are TRBV28 and TRBJ2-1; maybe TRBD1 (6 bases). Trimming left V 3 bases short and J 3 bases short, with 9 bases between. Germline values: CDR1 MDHEN, CDR2 SYDVKM. The length of the CDR3 is 14 residues. The CDR3 region is CASSLGAVYNEQFF. The DNA of the CDR3 is TGTGCCAGCAGTTTGGGGGCGGTCTACAATGAGCAGTTCTTC.

The V and J genes are TRBV25-1 and TRBJ2-2; 9 bases fit TRBD2. The CDR3 totals 15 residues. Per germline, CDR1 MGHDK and CDR2 SYGVNS. J lost 1 base, V lost 5 bases, and 2 bases had no gene match. The CDR3 reads CASSLTSGNTGELFF. CDR3 in DNA: TGTGCCAGCAGTTTGACTAGCGGGAACACCGGGGAGCTGTTTTTT. Variable domain in full (rest from reference TRBV25-1 and TRBJ2-2): EADIYQTPRYLVIGTGKKITLECSQTMGHDKMYWYQQDPGMELHLIHYSYGVNSTEKGDLSSESTVSRIRTEHFPLTLESARPSHTSQYLCASSLTSGNTGELFFGEGSRLTVL.